Listed below are T cell receptor beta chains from one sample, sequenced in a study of vaccination and CD4 T cells after COVID-19. TCRdb passed the PCR reads through MiXCR, listing each CDR3 protein once. The sample has some 9,300 distinct CDR3 sequences, around a quarter seen once; the top ten hold roughly 25%. Their specific antigens are unknown. The sample was CD4+ T cells from blood, cultured in vitro, taken before SARS-CoV-2 vaccination. These receptors were taken from a human donor who received a COVID-19 vaccine. The CDR3 runs from the conserved cysteine through the conserved F or W. Fields, in order: V gene, J gene, clone size, D gene, CDR3 protein, CDR3 DNA. D genes are given only for firm matches. Not every row has a clone size; where given, it reads once, few, many or a size class.

TRBV24-1	TRBJ2-7	few	.	CATSDPRGPYEQYF	TGTGCCACCAGTGATCCTCGGGGCCCCTACGAGCAGTACTTC
TRBV5-1	TRBJ1-2	.	TRBD1	CASSPDRVDGYTF	TGCGCCAGCAGCCCTGACAGGGTAGACGGCTACACCTTC
TRBV30	TRBJ1-1	few	.	CACGGTAGLINEAFF	TGTGCCTGTGGCGGTACAGCTGGATTAATAAATGAAGCTTTCTTT
TRBV12-3/TRBV12-4	TRBJ2-3	.	TRBD2	CASSLDAGVLTDTQYF	TGTGCCAGCAGTTTAGACGCGGGGGTTCTCACAGATACGCAGTATTTT
TRBV25-1	TRBJ2-1	.	TRBD2	CASSEYLGLAGGYNEQFF	TGTGCCAGCAGTGAATATTTGGGACTAGCGGGGGGATACAATGAGCAGTTCTTC
TRBV5-1	TRBJ1-1	once	.	CASSFGGARIGTEAFF	TGCGCCAGCAGCTTTGGGGGGGCGCGTATAGGAACTGAAGCTTTCTTT
TRBV7-3	TRBJ2-6	.	.	CASSQQVSGANVLTF	TGTGCCAGCAGCCAACAGGTATCTGGGGCCAACGTCCTGACTTTC
TRBV29-1	TRBJ1-2	.	.	CSARSGGGRRGGYTF	TGCAGCGCCAGGTCGGGGGGTGGCAGGAGAGGCGGCTACACCTTC
TRBV6-1	TRBJ1-2	.	.	CASSEVSRQALPNYGYTF	TGTGCCAGCAGTGAAGTTAGCCGACAGGCTCTCCCTAACTATGGCTACACCTTC
TRBV20-1	TRBJ1-2	medium-sized	TRBD1	CSASGGQGAPGSGGYTF	TGCAGTGCTAGCGGGGGACAGGGGGCGCCCGGTTCGGGAGGCTACACCTTC
TRBV20-1	TRBJ1-1	few	TRBD1	CSARDLSLDRPEAFF	TGCAGTGCTAGAGACTTATCCCTGGACAGGCCTGAAGCTTTCTTT
TRBV7-9	TRBJ1-4	.	.	CASSRPYGPLHSTNEKLFF	TGTGCCAGCAGCCGTCCCTACGGGCCTCTACATTCAACTAATGAAAAACTGTTTTTT
TRBV30	TRBJ2-3	.	.	CAWSVVGGSTDTQYF	TGTGCCTGGAGTGTTGTGGGGGGATCCACAGATACGCAGTATTTT
TRBV19	TRBJ2-2	.	.	CASSMVTRPNTGELFF	TGTGCCAGTAGTATGGTGACTAGACCAAACACCGGGGAGCTGTTTTTT
TRBV7-9	TRBJ1-1	.	.	CASSSSGRAEAFF	TGTGCCAGCAGCTCTTCCGGTAGGGCTGAAGCTTTCTTT
TRBV7-7	TRBJ2-3	.	.	CASSPRLGESTDTQYF	TGTGCCAGCAGCCCACGACTTGGTGAATCCACAGATACGCAGTATTTT
TRBV19	TRBJ1-2	once	TRBD1	CASSLGTVYGYTF	TGTGCCAGTAGTCTCGGGACAGTATATGGCTACACCTTC
TRBV24-1	TRBJ1-5	medium-sized	.	CATSDQRGPQHF	TGTGCCACCAGTGATCAGCGCGGGCCCCAGCATTTT
TRBV5-1	TRBJ2-7	.	.	CASSSSYEQYF	TGCGCCAGCAGCTCCTCCTACGAGCAGTACTTC
TRBV30	TRBJ1-1	few	.	CAWNEGNTEAFF	TGTGCCTGGAATGAGGGGAACACTGAAGCTTTCTTT
TRBV28	TRBJ2-3	.	TRBD2	CASSPPGGAIDTQYF	TGTGCCAGCAGTCCCCCCGGGGGGGCCATAGATACGCAGTATTTT
TRBV2	TRBJ1-6	few	TRBD1	CASSQQGQGNSPLHF	TGTGCCAGCAGCCAACAGGGACAGGGGAATTCACCCCTCCACTTT
TRBV19	TRBJ2-1	.	TRBD2	CASSIFWLAGPSKDNEQFF	TGTGCCAGTAGTATTTTTTGGCTAGCGGGGCCTTCCAAGGACAATGAGCAGTTCTTC